This entry lists 32 T cell receptor beta chains sequenced from one sample in a study of blood T cell repertoires in COVID-19 (dated by TCRdb to the early 2020s). The library was made by the immunoSEQ multiplex PCR assay. TCRdb obtained this table from immuneACCESS and retained in-frame rearrangements with V and J assigned. These tables miss some clones; where compared with another copy, unresolved V genes account for less than half of the shortfall, and the remainder is unexplained. This sample has fewer than 150,000 clones in its table, and roughly 80% of those were observed once. Of the sample, approximately 1.6% falls within the top ten clones. The sequenced sample was PBMCs or T cells enriched from blood (not recorded which). These receptors were collected from a woman aged 18-30 years who had been exposed to COVID-19.

The chain links TRBV24-1 to TRBJ2-1; D is unresolved. This CDR3 region has 13 residues. CDR1 and CDR2 from the germline V gene are KGHDR and SFDVKD. The V gene lost 1 base and the J gene lost 8 bases, with 8 bases spanning the gap. CDR3 DNA sequence: TGTGCCACCAGTGATTTAAACCGCGATGAGCAGTTCTTC. Protein: CATSDLNRDEQFF.

This chain links TRBV11-3 with TRBJ2-2; D ambiguous. The CDR3 has 13 residues. V was pared by 6 bases and J by 0 bases, with 5 bases between. Germline values: CDR1 SGHNT, CDR2 YENEEA. CDR3 sequence reads: CASRPANTGELFF. The CDR3 bases are TGTGCCAGCAGACCGGCGAACACCGGGGAGCTGTTTTTT.

The sample holds a few counts of this clone. The chain carries TRBV4-1 and TRBJ1-6; D gene ambiguous. The ends were cut back, 3 bases at V and 10 bases at J, with 13 bases in the middle. This CDR3 comprises 14 residues. Per germline, CDR1 MGHRA and CDR2 YSYEKL. This chain's CDR3 is CASSQYQSYSPLHF. The CDR3 DNA is TGCGCCAGCAGCCAGTACCAGTCATACTCACCCCTCCACTTT.

The V call is TRBV19, the J call TRBJ1-2; 8 bases map to TRBD1. Per the germline V gene, CDR1 is LNHDA and CDR2 is SQIVND (reference sequence). The CDR3 is made up of 16 amino acids. After removal of 4 bases from V and 4 bases from J, the junction contained 11 bases not matched to a gene. The CDR3 DNA sequence: TGTGCCAGTAGTAATCAGGGGGCCCACGATCGCTATGGCTACACCTTC. Translating it yields CASSNQGAHDRYGYTF.

This clone was seen just once. The genes are TRBV27 and TRBJ2-1, with 8 bases identical to TRBD1. Per germline, CDR1 MNHEY and CDR2 SMNVEV (reference sequence). The CDR3 has 14 residues. J was trimmed by 6 bases and V by 3 bases; bases with no gene match: 4. The CDR3 nucleotides read TGTGCCAGCAGTTTGGGCAGGGGGCTCAATGAGCAGTTCTTC. It is translated as CASSLGRGLNEQFF.

To note about this clone: An end of the junction does not agree with germline; a read error may underlie this. The genes are TRBV6-5 and TRBJ1-2; 9 bases are shared with TRBD1. The germline CDR1 and CDR2 sequences are MNHEY and SVGAGI. This CDR3 region has 15 residues. The CDR3 sequence is CASSYSGQGYKLTFF. As DNA, the CDR3 is TGTGCCAGCAGTTACTCGGGACAGGGTTACAAATTAACTTTCTTC.

This rearrangement joins TRBV6-5 to TRBJ1-3; 7 bases line up with TRBD1. CDR1 is MNHEY and CDR2 is SVGAGI in the germline V gene. The CDR3 has 13 residues. The junction had 3 bases not matched to a gene; V was cut back by 8 bases and J by 2 bases. CDR3 residues: CASLQGAGNTIYF. The CDR3 nucleotides read TGTGCCAGCCTCCAGGGGGCTGGAAACACCATATATTTT.

This chain joins TRBV9 and TRBJ1-2; 8 positions match TRBD1. V shed 4 bases and J 7 bases; nucleotides not matched to a gene: 18. Germline CDR1 reads SGDLS; CDR2 reads YYNGEE. The CDR3 runs to 17 residues. For the CDR3, the DNA is TGTGCCAGCAGCCTCAGTGGACAGGGAATACTCCAGGGTGGCTACACCTTC. Its protein product is CASSLSGQGILQGGYTF.

The V gene is TRBV29-1, the J gene TRBJ1-5; 9 positions agree with TRBD1. Germline V CDR1 and CDR2: SQVTM, ANQGSEA. The V segment lost 4 bases and the J segment 9 bases; nucleotides outside the gene matches: 4. The CDR3 runs 12 residues. Here the CDR3 reads CSVGTGDRPQHF. The CDR3 DNA reads TGCAGCGTTGGGACAGGGGACCGGCCCCAGCATTTT.

The CDR3 sequence is CASSLAGTGATGELFF. The CDR3 DNA sequence: TGTGCCAGCAGCTTAGCCGGGACAGGGGCGACCGGGGAGCTGTTTTTT. V usage is TRBV7-9 and J usage is TRBJ2-2, with 10 nucleotides matching TRBD1. Trimming removed 0 bases from V and 5 bases from J; junction bases left unmatched: 3. CDR1 is SEHNR, CDR2 FQNEAQ, per germline (reference sequence). The CDR3 consists of 16 residues.

The chain links TRBV19 to TRBJ2-2, with TRBD2 matching 10 bases. The J segment lost 0 bases and the V segment lost 7 bases, leaving 8 bases of the junction unmatched. The V gene's germline CDR1 is LNHDA and CDR2 SQIVND (reference sequence). CDR3 size: 17 residues. The CDR3 sequence: CASTDSTSGANTGELFF. The CDR3 DNA is TGTGCCAGTACCGACTCCACTAGCGGGGCGAACACCGGGGAGCTGTTTTTT. Using reference TRBV19 and TRBJ2-2 for the parts outside the CDR3, the full variable domain is DGGITQSPKYLFRKEGQNVTLSCEQNLNHDAMYWYRQDPGQGLRLIYYSQIVNDFQKGDIAEGYSVSREKKESFPLTVTSAQKNPTAFYLCASTDSTSGANTGELFFGEGSRLTVL.

The chain couples TRBV28 to TRBJ1-1; D possibly corresponds to TRBD1 (6 bases). Trimming shortened V by 2 bases and J by 0 bases, and 16 bases separated the two germline ends. The CDR3 runs to 17 residues. CDR1 and CDR2 from the germline V gene are MDHEN and SYDVKM. CDR3 amino acids: CASSLNRGGSLNTEAFF. CDR3 nucleotides: TGTGCCAGCAGTTTAAATCGGGGGGGCTCCTTGAACACTGAAGCTTTCTTT.

The sample holds a few counts of this clone. This chain uses TRBV28 with TRBJ2-7; 8 bases agree with TRBD1. V lost 6 bases to trimming and J lost 3 bases; unmatched junction nucleotides: 19. The germline gives CDR1 MDHEN, CDR2 SYDVKM. The CDR3 is 18 residues long. The CDR3 loop reads CASSTTRDRLRRGYEQYF. The CDR3 DNA reads TGTGCCAGCAGCACAACCCGGGACAGGTTGCGGCGGGGCTACGAGCAGTACTTC.

This clone was observed once. The chain links TRBV27 to TRBJ1-6, with 8 bases fitting TRBD1. The CDR3 covers 17 residues. The trim removed 7 bases at V and 0 bases at J, leaving 8 bases unmatched. From germline, CDR1 is MNHEY and CDR2 SMNVEV (reference sequence). The DNA of the CDR3 is TGTGCCAGCATGGACAGGGCGCGTAGCTCCTATAATTCACCCCTCCACTTT. Residues: CASMDRARSSYNSPLHF.

The CDR3, as DNA: TGTGCCAGCAGCCCGACAGGGTACAATCAGCCCCAGCATTTT. This codes for CASSPTGYNQPQHF. The chain uses TRBV16 and TRBJ1-5; 7 nucleotides agree with TRBD1. Germline V lookup: CDR1 KGHSY, CDR2 FQNENV. V was pared by 4 bases and J by 3 bases, with 3 bases of the junction left unmatched. The CDR3 contains 14 residues.

The chain employs TRBV11-1 and TRBJ2-1; TRBD1 aligns across 10 bases. The CDR3 has 15 amino acids. The germline V gene has CDR1 SGHAT and CDR2 FQDESV (reference sequence). Germline trimming cut 6 bases from V and 5 bases from J; bases unmatched to any gene: 7. CDR3 loop: CASSSRQGANNEQFF. CDR3 DNA: TGTGCCAGCAGTTCTAGACAGGGGGCAAACAATGAGCAGTTCTTC. The full variable domain, rest sourced from reference TRBV11-1 and TRBJ2-1, is EAEVAQSPRYKITEKSQAVAFWCDPISGHATLYWYRQILGQGPELLVQFQDESVVDDSQLPKDRFSAERLKGVDSTLKIQPAELGDSAMYLCASSSRQGANNEQFFGPGTRLTVL.

The chain joins TRBV29-1 to TRBJ2-5, with D perhaps matching TRBD2 (5 bases). This CDR3 contains 14 residues. Germline V CDR1 and CDR2: SQVTM, ANQGSEA. The V end was cut by 7 bases, the J end by 1 base, with 16 bases between. The CDR3 region has the DNA TGCAGCGGAGGAGGTTCATGGGGCCAAGAGACCCAGTACTTC. Its translation is CSGGGSWGQETQYF.

V usage is TRBV3-1 (or the pseudogene TRBV3-2) and J usage is TRBJ1-1; no clear D. Germline V CDR1 and CDR2: LGHDT, YNNKEL (reference sequence). The V gene lost 5 bases and the J gene lost 10 bases, with 14 bases spanning the gap. The CDR3 is 12 residues long. The CDR3: CASSLHPGSAFF. The DNA for the CDR3 is TGTGCCAGCAGCTTACACCCGGGATCAGCTTTCTTT.

The chain is built from TRBV7-9 and TRBJ2-1; 10 bases are a match to TRBD2. The CDR3 totals 15 residues. The V gene's germline CDR1 is SEHNR and CDR2 FQNEAQ (reference sequence). V dropped 5 bases and J dropped 5; count of bases not matched to a gene: 6. The CDR3 spells CASSRGLATNNEQFF. The CDR3 bases are TGTGCCAGCAGCCGGGGACTAGCGACAAACAATGAGCAGTTCTTC.

This clone has a single count. The chain has TRBV11-2 and TRBJ2-1, with a weak D call TRBD1 (5 bases). The CDR3 consists of 15 residues. V lost 5 bases and J 2 bases, leaving 13 bases between the germline ends. Germline CDR1 reads SGHAT; CDR2 reads FQNNGV. The chain's CDR3 is CASSLGQGAYNEQFF. DNA for the CDR3: TGTGCCAGCAGCCTCGGACAAGGGGCCTACAATGAGCAGTTCTTC. Based on the CDR3 plus reference TRBV11-2 and TRBJ2-1, the full variable domain is EAGVAQSPRYKIIEKRQSVAFWCNPISGHATLYWYQQILGQGPKLLIQFQNNGVVDDSQLPKDRFSAERLKGVDSTLKIQPAKLEDSAVYLCASSLGQGAYNEQFFGPGTRLTVL.

The sample holds a few counts of this clone. The V call is TRBV5-4, the J call TRBJ1-2, with TRBD1 matching over 7 bases. CDR1 is SGHNT and CDR2 is YYREEE in the germline V gene (reference sequence). The CDR3 totals 16 residues. With 4 bases clipped from V and 6 bases from J, the junction kept 15 bases outside the gene matches. The CDR3 spells CASSPATNRGRDGYTF. The DNA of the CDR3 is TGTGCCAGCAGCCCAGCAACGAACAGGGGAAGGGATGGCTACACCTTC. The full variable domain, with the rest looked up from reference TRBV5-4 and TRBJ1-2, is ETGVTQSPTHLIKTRGQQVTLRCSSQSGHNTVSWYQQALGQGPQFIFQYYREEENGRGNFPPRFSGLQFPNYSSELNVNALELDDSALYLCASSPATNRGRDGYTFGSGTRLTVV.

This clone was counted at least ten times. This chain joins TRBV30 and TRBJ1-5; no reliable D call. Germline CDR1 is GTSNPN and CDR2 is SVGIG (reference sequence). This CDR3 is 13 amino acids long. V was shortened by 0 bases and J by 5 bases, with 8 bases between the two germline ends. The CDR3 DNA reads TGTGCCTGGAGTGTACAGAGAGATCAGCCCCAGCATTTT. Translation gives CAWSVQRDQPQHF. Looking up the rest from reference TRBV30 and TRBJ1-5 gives the full variable domain: SQTIHQWPATLVQPVGSPLSLECTVEGTSNPNLYWYRQAAGRGLQLLFYSVGIGQISSEVPQNLSASRPQDRQFILSSKKLLLSDSGFYLCAWSVQRDQPQHFGDGTRLSIL.

The chain employs TRBV7-9 and TRBJ2-3; TRBD2 aligns across 8 bases. Germline CDR1 and CDR2: SEHNR and FQNEAQ (reference sequence). The CDR3 totals 14 residues. V was pared by 8 bases and J by 5 bases, with 9 bases of the junction left unmatched. The CDR3 nucleotides read TGTGCCAGCGGGCCGGGAGGGCCGGTAGATACGCAGTATTTT. Residues: CASGPGGPVDTQYF. Based on the CDR3 plus reference TRBV7-9 and TRBJ2-3, the full variable domain is DTGVSQNPRHKITKRGQNVTFRCDPISEHNRLYWYRQTLGQGPEFLTYFQNEAQLEKSRLLSDRFSAERPKGSFSTLEIQRTEQGDSAMYLCASGPGGPVDTQYFGPGTRLTVL.

This chain uses TRBV11-2 with TRBJ1-6, with TRBD1 matching 8 bases. The CDR3 runs to 15 residues. J lost 9 bases, V lost 7 bases, and 11 bases had no gene match. CDR1 is SGHAT, CDR2 FQNNGV, per germline. DNA of the CDR3: TGTGCCAGCACCCTAAGGGCACAGGGGGTTTCACCCCTCCACTTT. This codes for CASTLRAQGVSPLHF.

Only one count was recorded for this clone. This rearrangement joins TRBV4-2 to TRBJ1-1; D is uncertain. CDR1 LGHNA and CDR2 YNFKEQ come from the germline V gene. CDR3 length: 14 residues. V shed 0 bases and J shed 5 bases, with 10 bases lying between them. CDR3 DNA sequence: TGTGCCAGCAGCCAAGATAATGGCAGGACTGAAGCTTTCTTT. It yields the protein CASSQDNGRTEAFF.

This clone has only one observation. The chain employs TRBV27 and TRBJ1-6; a weak D match, TRBD1 (6 bases). This CDR3 comprises 15 residues. Trimming pared 4 bases from V and 5 bases from J, leaving 12 bases between. Germline CDR1 reads MNHEY; CDR2 reads SMNVEV (reference sequence). DNA for the CDR3: TGTGCCAGCAGTTACACTAACAGGGATAATTCACCCCTCCACTTT. Encoded protein: CASSYTNRDNSPLHF.

The chain has TRBV28 and TRBJ2-3, with 7 bases lining up with TRBD1. Germline V gene sequence: CDR1 MDHEN, CDR2 SYDVKM. The CDR3 contains 14 residues. The ends lost 2 bases at V and 5 bases at J; junction bases unmatched: 4. The CDR3 loop is CASSLEGGEDTQYF. The CDR3 coding sequence is TGTGCCAGCAGTTTAGAAGGGGGCGAAGATACGCAGTATTTT.

The chain is built from TRBV24-1 and TRBJ2-1; D is possibly TRBD1 (5 bases). This CDR3 region has 13 residues. V was pared by 8 bases and J by 4 bases, with 11 bases between. Looked up from germline, CDR1 is KGHDR and CDR2 is SFDVKD. The CDR3 loop is CATNQDSYNEQFF. As DNA, the CDR3 is TGTGCCACCAACCAAGACAGTTACAATGAGCAGTTCTTC.

V is TRBV19 and J is TRBJ2-1; 7 bases match TRBD2. CDR1 is LNHDA and CDR2 is SQIVND in the germline V gene (reference sequence). The length of the CDR3 is 15 residues. J lost 9 bases, V lost 0 bases, and 8 bases had no gene match. As DNA, the CDR3 is TGTGCCAGTAGTATAGATACGGCGGGAGCTGGTGAGCAGTTCTTC. Encoded protein: CASSIDTAGAGEQFF.

The rearrangement uses TRBV27 and TRBJ1-6, with D possibly matching TRBD1 (6 bases). Between the trimmed V and J ends, which lost 0 bases and 2 bases, there was a span of 17 bases. The germline V gene encodes CDR1 MNHEY and CDR2 SMNVEV (reference sequence). The CDR3 has 19 residues. CDR3 nucleotide sequence: TGTGCCAGCAGTTTATCCCGAGGGGGGGGTCGGACCTATAATTCACCCCTCCACTTT. This encodes CASSLSRGGGRTYNSPLHF.

The rearrangement uses TRBV3-1 (or the pseudogene TRBV3-2) and TRBJ1-2, with D perhaps matching TRBD1 (6 bases). Germline loops: CDR1 LGHDT, CDR2 YNNKEL (reference sequence). Trimming removed 3 bases at V and 4 bases at J, with 18 bases between. The CDR3 loop spans 16 amino acids. The CDR3: CASSHKMTGFLYGYTF. The CDR3, as DNA: TGTGCCAGCAGCCACAAGATGACAGGATTTCTCTATGGCTACACCTTC.

The CDR3 DNA follows: TGTGCCAGCAGTTACTCGGGGACTAGTGGGAGGGAGCAGTTCTTC. Its protein is CASSYSGTSGREQFF. The gene calls are TRBV6-2 or TRBV6-3 and TRBJ2-1, with TRBD2 identical over 8 bases. This CDR3 is 15 amino acids long. The germline V gene has CDR1 MNHEY and CDR2 SVGEGT. Germline trimming cut 0 bases from V and 10 bases from J; bases unmatched to any gene: 8.